These 17 T cell receptor beta chains were sequenced from one sample in a study of blood T cell repertoires in COVID-19. Using immunoSEQ multiplex PCR, the repertoire was profiled, and TCRdb retains in-frame clones only, with some absent. The sample has around 300,000 clones; roughly nine tenths are singletons. Sequencing used peripheral blood. Receptors were obtained from a man in his fifties with acute or convalescent COVID-19.

CDR3 amino acids: CASSPSAGNSAFF. The CDR3 DNA follows: TGTGCCAGCAGTCCCTCGGCAGGGAATAGCGCTTTCTTT. The chain uses TRBV6-5 and TRBJ1-1; D might be TRBD1 (5 bases). Germline V CDR1 and CDR2: MNHEY, SVGAGI. V gave up 5 bases and J gave up 11 bases, with 18 bases separating them. The CDR3 is made up of 13 amino acids.

This clone has just one count. The V call is TRBV9, the J call TRBJ1-4; D uncertain. The CDR3 extends over 14 amino acids. Trimming stripped 0 bases from V and 5 bases from J, with 8 bases between. In germline, CDR1 is SGDLS, CDR2 YYNGEE. CDR3 residues: CASSVEASNEKLFF. The CDR3 nucleotides are TGTGCCAGCAGCGTAGAAGCTTCCAATGAAAAACTGTTTTTT. Looking up the rest from reference TRBV9 and TRBJ1-4 gives the full variable domain: DSGVTQTPKHLITATGQRVTLRCSPRSGDLSVYWYQQSLDQGLQFLIQYYNGEERAKGNILERFSAQQFPDLHSELNLSSLELGDSALYFCASSVEASNEKLFFGSGTQLSVL.

V usage is TRBV5-4 and J usage is TRBJ1-3; D not resolved. This CDR3 has 14 amino acids. Trimming pared 0 bases from V and 3 bases from J, leaving 7 bases between. Germline V gives CDR1 SGHNT, CDR2 YYREEE (reference sequence). The CDR3 nucleotides are TGTGCCAGCAGCTTGGGAGGGCGTGGAAACACCATATATTTT. It is translated as CASSLGGRGNTIYF.

CDR3 residues: CASSPTAGLGYGYTF. CDR3 coding DNA: TGTGCCAGCAGCCCGACAGCGGGACTAGGGTATGGCTACACCTTC. This chain links TRBV7-3 with TRBJ1-2; tentatively, D is TRBD1 (5 bases). The V end was cut by 5 bases, the J end by 5 bases, with 18 bases between. The CDR3 runs 15 residues. Germline loops: CDR1 SGHTA, CDR2 FQGTGA.

The chain couples TRBV30 to TRBJ1-2; D possibly corresponds to TRBD1 (5 bases). V was pared by 5 bases and J by 7 bases, with 23 bases between. Germline CDR1 reads GTSNPN; CDR2 reads SVGIG (reference sequence). The CDR3 spans 15 residues. CDR3: CAWGDDRDMGIGYTF. DNA of the CDR3: TGTGCCTGGGGGGACGACCGGGATATGGGTATTGGCTACACCTTC.

This chain joins TRBV12-5 and TRBJ2-3; weak D call: TRBD2 (6 bases). Germline-derived CDR1 and CDR2 are LGHNT and FRNRAP. The CDR3 totals 16 residues. V lost 1 base and J lost 0, with 11 bases in between. CDR3 coding DNA: TGTGCTAGTGGTTTGGGAAGCGGGTCTAGCACAGATACGCAGTATTTT. It is translated as CASGLGSGSSTDTQYF.

The J gene is TRBJ1-4, the V gene TRBV6-5; possibly TRBD1 for D (5 bases). V lost 0 bases and J 4 bases, leaving 9 bases between the germline ends. From germline, CDR1 is MNHEY and CDR2 SVGAGI. The CDR3 consists of 15 residues. CDR3 loop: CASSYSGDYNEKLFF. CDR3 DNA sequence: TGTGCCAGCAGTTACTCAGGGGACTATAATGAAAAACTGTTTTTT.

The V and J genes are TRBV7-9 and TRBJ1-2; 8 nucleotides match TRBD1. Germline V lookup: CDR1 SEHNR, CDR2 FQNEAQ (reference sequence). The V and J ends lost 1 base and 2 bases, in that order; junction bases with no gene match: 6. The CDR3 covers 16 residues. CDR3 in amino acids: CASSLGTTGENYGYTF. CDR3 DNA sequence: TGTGCCAGCAGCTTAGGTACGACAGGGGAGAACTATGGCTACACCTTC.

J is TRBJ2-7 and V is TRBV5-1; D is possibly TRBD1 (5 bases). CDR1 and CDR2 from the germline V gene are SGHRS and YFSETQ. V lost 0 bases and J 6 bases, leaving 13 bases between the germline ends. The length of the CDR3 is 14 residues. The CDR3 sequence: CASSLEGLVGEQYF. CDR3 sequence (DNA): TGCGCCAGCAGCTTGGAGGGGCTTGTGGGCGAGCAGTACTTC.

V gene TRBV19 combines with J gene TRBJ1-2; TRBD1 might be the D (6 bases). V was cut by 4 bases and J by 8 bases, with 20 bases left in between. This CDR3 region has 15 residues. Germline CDR1 and CDR2: LNHDA and SQIVND (reference sequence). In DNA form, the CDR3 reads TGTGCCAGTAGTACCCCCCCGACAGGCGTGTGGGGCTACACCTTC. Translating gives CASSTPPTGVWGYTF.

The chain carries TRBV2 and TRBJ1-1, with D maybe TRBD1 (6 bases). Looked up from germline, CDR1 is SNHLY and CDR2 is FYNNEI. The CDR3 consists of 15 residues. Deletions cut 6 bases from V and 1 base from J, with 15 bases between. The CDR3 protein is CASRTGFLSNTEAFF. As DNA, the CDR3 is TGTGCCAGCAGGACAGGTTTTCTTTCGAACACTGAAGCTTTCTTT.

In DNA, the CDR3 is TGTGCCAGCAGCCGGGCGACAGGGAACACTGAAGCTTTCTTT. This encodes CASSRATGNTEAFF. The V gene is TRBV7-3, the J gene TRBJ1-1; D perhaps matches TRBD1 (6 bases). V was cut by 5 bases and J by 1 base, with 11 bases left in between. The CDR3 is 14 amino acids. CDR1 is SGHTA and CDR2 is FQGTGA in the germline V gene.

This chain links TRBV11-2 with TRBJ2-7, with D possibly matching TRBD1 (5 bases). V was pared by 2 bases and J by 3 bases, with 14 bases between. Germline assignment: CDR1 SGHAT and CDR2 FQNNGV. The CDR3 is 15 residues long. The CDR3: CASSLTGRDDYEQYF. CDR3 sequence (DNA): TGTGCCAGCAGCTTAACCGGCAGGGATGACTACGAGCAGTACTTC. Based on the CDR3 plus reference TRBV11-2 and TRBJ2-7, the full variable domain is EAGVAQSPRYKIIEKRQSVAFWCNPISGHATLYWYQQILGQGPKLLIQFQNNGVVDDSQLPKDRFSAERLKGVDSTLKIQPAKLEDSAVYLCASSLTGRDDYEQYFGPGTRLTVT.

The V call is TRBV7-9, the J call TRBJ1-5, with 9 bases aligning to TRBD1. Germline assignment: CDR1 SEHNR and CDR2 FQNEAQ (reference sequence). CDR3 length equals 14 residues. With V trimmed by 5 bases and J by 2 bases, 1 base remained unmatched. The CDR3 coding sequence is TGTGCCAGCAGCCGGACAGGGGGCAATCAGCCCCAGCATTTT. Its protein is CASSRTGGNQPQHF.

The V gene is TRBV12-3 or TRBV12-4, the J gene TRBJ2-1; D is perhaps TRBD1 (7 bases). This CDR3 region has 13 residues. The germline V and J ends were trimmed by 3 bases and 7 bases, with 10 bases remaining between them. CDR3 DNA: TGTGCCAGCAGTTTGGAGGGGGCGAATGAGCAGTTCTTC. Translated, it gives CASSLEGANEQFF.

The J gene is TRBJ2-1, the V gene TRBV3-1 (or the pseudogene TRBV3-2), with D perhaps TRBD1 (6 bases). The length of the CDR3 is 17 residues. The germline V gene has CDR1 LGHDT and CDR2 YNNKEL (reference sequence). The germline V and J ends were trimmed by 0 bases and 0 bases, with 12 bases remaining between them. The CDR3 DNA sequence: TGTGCCAGCAGCCAAGATAATGGGGGCCCCTCCTACAATGAGCAGTTCTTC. This sequence encodes CASSQDNGGPSYNEQFF.

V is TRBV3-1 (or the pseudogene TRBV3-2) and J is TRBJ2-7; D perhaps matches TRBD2 (6 bases). V was clipped by 2 bases and J by 7 bases, with 12 bases between them. CDR1 LGHDT and CDR2 YNNKEL come from the germline V gene (reference sequence). This CDR3 region has 13 residues. Here the CDR3 DNA reads TGTGCCAGCAGCCAAACGGACGGGGGAGAGCAGTACTTC. Its translation is CASSQTDGGEQYF.